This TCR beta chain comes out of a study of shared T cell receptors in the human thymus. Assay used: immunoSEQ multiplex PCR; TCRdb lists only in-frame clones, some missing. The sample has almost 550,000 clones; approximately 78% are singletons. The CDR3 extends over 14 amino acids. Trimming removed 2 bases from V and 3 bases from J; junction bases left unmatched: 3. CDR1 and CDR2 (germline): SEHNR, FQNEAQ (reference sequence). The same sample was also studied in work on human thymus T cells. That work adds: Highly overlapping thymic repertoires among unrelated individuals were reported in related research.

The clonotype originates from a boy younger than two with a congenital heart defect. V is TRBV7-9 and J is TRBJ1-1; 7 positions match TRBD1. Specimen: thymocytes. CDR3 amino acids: CASSLKGADTEAFF. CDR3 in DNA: TGTGCCAGCAGCTTAAAGGGGGCGGACACTGAAGCTTTCTTT.